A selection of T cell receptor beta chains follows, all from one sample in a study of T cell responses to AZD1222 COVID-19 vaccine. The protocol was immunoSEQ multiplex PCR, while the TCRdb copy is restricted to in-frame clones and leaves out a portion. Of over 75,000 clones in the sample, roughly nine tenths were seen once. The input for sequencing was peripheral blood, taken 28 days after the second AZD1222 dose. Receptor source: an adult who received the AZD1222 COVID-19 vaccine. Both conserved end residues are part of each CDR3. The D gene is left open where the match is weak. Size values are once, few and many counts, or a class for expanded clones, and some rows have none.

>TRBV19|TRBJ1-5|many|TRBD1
TGTGCCAGTAGTCGGACAGGGGGCAATCAGCCCCAGCATTTT
CASSRTGGNQPQHF
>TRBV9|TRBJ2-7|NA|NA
TGTGCCAGCAGCGCTGGGACGCAACTATCCTACGAGCAGTACTTC
CASSAGTQLSYEQYF
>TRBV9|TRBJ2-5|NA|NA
TGTGCCAGCAGCACCCGGGGAAGTCCCGGCCAAGAGACCCAGTACTTC
CASSTRGSPGQETQYF
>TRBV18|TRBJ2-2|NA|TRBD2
TGTGCCAGCTCACAAAAGACTAGCGGATACACCGGGGAGCTGTTTTTT
CASSQKTSGYTGELFF
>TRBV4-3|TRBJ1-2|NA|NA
TGCGCCAGCAGCCAAGAGAGGGGCGGAGCTAACTATGGCTACACCTTC
CASSQERGGANYGYTF
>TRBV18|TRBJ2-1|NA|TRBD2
TGTGCCAGCTCACCCAAACTAGCGGGGGGCCTAAATGAGCAGTTCTTC
CASSPKLAGGLNEQFF
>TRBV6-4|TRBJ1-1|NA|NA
TGTGCCAGCAGTGATGAGGGGGGCACTGAAGCTTTCTTT
CASSDEGGTEAFF
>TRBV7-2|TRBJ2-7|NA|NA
TGTGCCAGCAGCTCCAGGACTACCCGCTACGAGCAGTACTTC
CASSSRTTRYEQYF
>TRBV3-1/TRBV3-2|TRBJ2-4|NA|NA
TGTGCCAGCAGCCAACAGGTCCGGGGATACATTCAGTACTTC
CASSQQVRGYIQYF
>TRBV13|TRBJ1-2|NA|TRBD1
TGTGCCAGCAGTCGCCAGTCCGGGACAGGGTTTGGCTACACCTTC
CASSRQSGTGFGYTF
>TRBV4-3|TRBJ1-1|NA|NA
TGCGCCAGCAGCCAAGATGCCGGGGAGGGGACTGAAGCTTTCTTT
CASSQDAGEGTEAFF
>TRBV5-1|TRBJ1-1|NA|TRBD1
TGCGCCAGCAGCTTGACAGGGGCCGGCACTGAAGCTTTCTTT
CASSLTGAGTEAFF
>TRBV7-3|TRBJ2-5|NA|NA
TGTGCCAGCAGCTTAAATGGCCTGTCGGAGACCCAGTACTTC
CASSLNGLSETQYF
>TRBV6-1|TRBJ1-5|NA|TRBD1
TGTGCCAGCAGTGAGACAGGGGGCAAGGGCAATCAGCCCCAGCATTTT
CASSETGGKGNQPQHF
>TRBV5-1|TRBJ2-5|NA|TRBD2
TGCGCCAGCAGCATACGGACTAGCGGCCAAGAGACCCAGTACTTC
CASSIRTSGQETQYF
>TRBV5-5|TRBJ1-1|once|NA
TGTGCCAGCAGCTTGGGTGGAGGGACTGAAGCTTTCTTT
CASSLGGGTEAFF
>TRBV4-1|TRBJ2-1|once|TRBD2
TGCGCCAGCAGCCAAGAAATAGCGGGAGGACGAGAGCAGTTCTTC
CASSQEIAGGREQFF
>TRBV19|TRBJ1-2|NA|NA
TGTGCCAGTAGTGCGATGGGTCAAGAGGGTGGCTATGGCTACACCTTC
CASSAMGQEGGYGYTF
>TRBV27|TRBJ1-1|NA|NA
TGTGCCAGCAGTCCCCGGAGGAACACTGAAGCTTTCTTT
CASSPRRNTEAFF
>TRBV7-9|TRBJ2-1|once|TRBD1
TGTGCCAGCAGCTTAAGGTCAGGGGGCGCGGATGAGCAGTTCTTC
CASSLRSGGADEQFF
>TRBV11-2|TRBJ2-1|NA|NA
TGTGCCAGCAGCGCCCAGGTTCACAATGAGCAGTTCTTC
CASSAQVHNEQFF
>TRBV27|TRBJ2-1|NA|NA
TGTGCCAGCAGCCGAATAGCGGATCCCTACAATGAGCAGTTCTTC
CASSRIADPYNEQFF
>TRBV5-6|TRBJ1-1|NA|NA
TGTGCCAGCAGCTTGCCGGGGAACACTGAAGCTTTCTTT
CASSLPGNTEAFF
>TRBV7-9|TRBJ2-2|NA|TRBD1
TGTGCCAGCAGCCCGGGGACAGGGCTTAGTATCACCGGGGAGCTGTTTTTT
CASSPGTGLSITGELFF
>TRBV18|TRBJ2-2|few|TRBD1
TGTGCCAGCTCACTACCGGGACAGTTTCGTGCCGGGGAGCTGTTTTTT
CASSLPGQFRAGELFF
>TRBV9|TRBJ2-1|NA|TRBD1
TGTGCCAGCAGCGTGGACAGGGGGACCTTCTACAATGAGCAGTTCTTC
CASSVDRGTFYNEQFF
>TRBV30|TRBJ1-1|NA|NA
TGTGCCTGGAGTCCAGGGACGCGGGAAGCTTTCTTT
CAWSPGTREAFF
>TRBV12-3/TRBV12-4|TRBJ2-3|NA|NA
TGTGCCAGCAGTTTATTGGGTGGAGATACGCAGTATTTT
CASSLLGGDTQYF
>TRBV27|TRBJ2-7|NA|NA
TGTGCCAGCAGTTTAAGGGACACTGGCTACGAGCAGTACTTC
CASSLRDTGYEQYF
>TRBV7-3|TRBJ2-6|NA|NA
TGTGCCAGCAGCTTAAAATACTCTGGGGCCAACGTCCTGACTTTC
CASSLKYSGANVLTF
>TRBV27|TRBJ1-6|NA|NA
TGTGCCAGCAAACCCGGAGGGGGGGCAGGTAATTCACCCCCCCACTTT
CASKPGGGAGNSPPHF
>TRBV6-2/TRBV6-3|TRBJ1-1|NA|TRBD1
TGTGCCAGCAGTTCCTGGACAGGGAACGGCACTGAAGCTTTCTTT
CASSSWTGNGTEAFF
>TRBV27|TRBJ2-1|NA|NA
TGTGCCAGCAGTTCGGCATTAGTCTCCTACAATGAGCAGTTCTTC
CASSSALVSYNEQFF
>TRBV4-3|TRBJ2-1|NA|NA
TGCGCCAGCAGCCAAGGCCCCTCGAGGCAGGAAGAACCCCTGAACAATGAGCAGTTCTTC
CASSQGPSRQEEPLNNEQFF
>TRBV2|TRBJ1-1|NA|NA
TGTGCCAGCAGAGATCCGGACGGAGAGAACACTGAAGCTTTCTTT
CASRDPDGENTEAFF
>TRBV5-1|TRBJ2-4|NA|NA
TGCGCCAGCAGCCCGGAGGGAGTGGGCATTCAGTACTTC
CASSPEGVGIQYF
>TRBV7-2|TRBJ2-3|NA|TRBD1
TGTGCCAGCAGCTTAGGACAGGGGGGAACAGATACGCAGTATTTT
CASSLGQGGTDTQYF
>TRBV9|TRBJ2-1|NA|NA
TGTGCCAGCAGCGTAGCCGGGACCCTCAATGAGCAGTTCTTC
CASSVAGTLNEQFF
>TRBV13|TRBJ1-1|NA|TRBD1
TGTGCCAGCAGCCCCACAGGGGACAACACTGAAGCTTTCTTT
CASSPTGDNTEAFF
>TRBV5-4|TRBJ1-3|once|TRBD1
TGTGCCAGCAGCTTGGGGGACAGGGGAAGATACTCTGGAAACACCATATATTTT
CASSLGDRGRYSGNTIYF
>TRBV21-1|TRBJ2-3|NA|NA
TGTGCCAGCAGGGGACAGGGGGAGTTTCGCACAGATACGCAGTATTTT
CASRGQGEFRTDTQYF
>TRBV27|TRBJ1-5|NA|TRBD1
TGTGCCAGCAGTCCCGGTCCGGACAGGGGGCATCAGCCCCAGCATTTT
CASSPGPDRGHQPQHF
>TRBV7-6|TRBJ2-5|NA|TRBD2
TGTGCCAGCAGCTCCCTTAGCCCGCTCACTAGCGACCGTGAGACCCAGTACTTC
CASSSLSPLTSDRETQYF
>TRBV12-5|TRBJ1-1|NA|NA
TGTGCTAGTGGTTTGGTATTGGACAGACGGTGGAACACTGAAGCTTTCTTT
CASGLVLDRRWNTEAFF